These 2 T cell receptor beta chains were sequenced from one sample in a study of blood T cells in healthy people across ages. PCR was performed a second time for about 7 to 12 cycles using a sample-barcoded 5' primer and a J-beta primer mix. Via MiXCR, TCRdb re-called the 5' RACE reads, giving one row per CDR3 protein. The table includes 650,000 to 1,000,000 distinct CDR3 sequences, around 34% detected once. The sequenced sample was blood. All receptors derive from a man younger than 35 in good health.

This clonotype was counted ten times or more. The V gene is TRBV4-3, the J gene TRBJ2-1, with 9 bases aligning to TRBD2. This CDR3 spans 19 amino acids. Trimming cost V 0 bases and J 2 bases; bases outside gene matches: 11. Germline-derived CDR1 and CDR2 are LGHNA and YSLEER. The CDR3 region is CASSQEPSLAGGPYNEQFF. Here the CDR3 DNA reads TGCGCCAGCAGCCAAGAGCCCTCTCTTGCGGGGGGGCCCTACAATGAGCAGTTCTTC.

This clonotype was observed many times. The CDR3 here is CSASPDNEQFF. In nucleotides, the CDR3 is TGCAGTGCTAGTCCCGATAATGAGCAGTTCTTC. This sequence joins TRBV20-1 and TRBJ2-1; the D is unclear. This CDR3 is 11 amino acids long. The ends were cut back, 3 bases at V and 7 bases at J, with 7 bases in the middle. CDR1 is DFQATT and CDR2 is SNEGSKA in the germline V gene (reference sequence).